The T cell receptor (beta chain) under discussion was sequenced for a study of cytomegalovirus exposure and HLA in healthy donors. As to this clone: Its antigen remains unidentified.

This CDR3 contains 15 residues. Between the trimmed V and J ends, which lost 4 bases and 4 bases, there was a span of 17 bases. The germline V gene has CDR1 SGDLS and CDR2 YYNGEE. Amplification used 60 Vbeta primers and 13 Jbeta primers. Method: immunoSEQ multiplex PCR; TCRdb's copy keeps in-frame clones and lacks some. The sample lists around 120,000 clones, more than 60% seen once, with 9% to 10% in the top ten. Findings of the study overall: The availability of immune exposure information extended only to CMV serostatus.

V usage is TRBV9 and J usage is TRBJ1-2, with D perhaps TRBD1 (5 bases). The receptor's source is a man between 35 and 55 years old in good health and CMV-seropositive. The specimen was PBMCs. For the CDR3, the DNA is TGTGCCAGCAGCCACACGACAGTTCCTGTCTATGGCTACACCTTC. Translating it yields CASSHTTVPVYGYTF.